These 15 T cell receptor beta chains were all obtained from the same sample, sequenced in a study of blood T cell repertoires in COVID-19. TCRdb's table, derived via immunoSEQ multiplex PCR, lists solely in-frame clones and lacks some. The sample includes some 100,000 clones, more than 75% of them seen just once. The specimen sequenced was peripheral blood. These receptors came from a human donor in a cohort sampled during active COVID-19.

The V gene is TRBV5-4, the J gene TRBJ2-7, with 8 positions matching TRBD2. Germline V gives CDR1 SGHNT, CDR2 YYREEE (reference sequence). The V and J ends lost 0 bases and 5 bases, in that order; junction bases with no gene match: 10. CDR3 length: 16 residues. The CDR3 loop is CASSLGGAGGYHEQYF. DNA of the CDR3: TGTGCCAGCAGCTTGGGGGGCGCGGGAGGTTACCACGAGCAGTACTTC.

The CDR3 sequence is CASSELAGGHRETQYF. For the CDR3, the DNA is TGCGCCAGCAGTGAGCTAGCGGGGGGGCATCGAGAGACCCAGTACTTC. The chain is built from TRBV10-1 and TRBJ2-5; 12 bases agree with TRBD2. The CDR3 has 16 amino acids. In germline, CDR1 is WNHNN, CDR2 SYGVQD (reference sequence). Germline trimming cut 2 bases from V and 4 bases from J; bases unmatched to any gene: 5.

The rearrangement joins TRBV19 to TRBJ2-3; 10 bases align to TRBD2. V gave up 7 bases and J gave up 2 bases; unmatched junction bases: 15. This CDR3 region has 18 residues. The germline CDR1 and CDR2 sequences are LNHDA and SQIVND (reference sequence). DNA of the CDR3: TGTGCCAGTACCCCAGTCCTGTTCAGCGGGAGGGACACAGATACGCAGTATTTT. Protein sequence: CASTPVLFSGRDTDTQYF.

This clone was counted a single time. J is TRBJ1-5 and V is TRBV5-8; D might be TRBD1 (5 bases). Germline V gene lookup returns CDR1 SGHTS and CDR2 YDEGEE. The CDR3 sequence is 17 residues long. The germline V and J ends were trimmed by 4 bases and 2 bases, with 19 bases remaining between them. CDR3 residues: CASSGTRPERGNQPQHF. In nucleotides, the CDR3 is TGTGCCAGCAGCGGGACTCGACCGGAAAGAGGCAATCAGCCCCAGCATTTT.

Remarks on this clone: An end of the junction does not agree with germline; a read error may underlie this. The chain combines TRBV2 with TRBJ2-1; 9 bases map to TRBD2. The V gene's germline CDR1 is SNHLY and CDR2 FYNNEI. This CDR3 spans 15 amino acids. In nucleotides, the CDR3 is TGTGCCAGCAGGGAAGCGGGGGGATCCTACAATGAGCAGTTCTTC. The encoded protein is CASREAGGSYNEQFF.

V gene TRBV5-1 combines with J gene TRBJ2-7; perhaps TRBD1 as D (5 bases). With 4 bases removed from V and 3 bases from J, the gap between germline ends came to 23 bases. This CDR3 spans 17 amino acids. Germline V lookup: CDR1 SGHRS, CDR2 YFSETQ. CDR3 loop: CASSLARGRQTFYEQYF. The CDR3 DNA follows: TGCGCCAGCAGCCTCGCAAGGGGTCGGCAAACGTTCTACGAGCAGTACTTC.

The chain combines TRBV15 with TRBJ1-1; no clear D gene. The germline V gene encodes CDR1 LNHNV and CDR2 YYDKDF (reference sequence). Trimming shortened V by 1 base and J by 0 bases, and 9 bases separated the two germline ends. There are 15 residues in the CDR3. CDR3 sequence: CATSRVGEMNTEAFF. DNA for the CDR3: TGTGCCACCAGCAGAGTTGGAGAAATGAACACTGAAGCTTTCTTT.

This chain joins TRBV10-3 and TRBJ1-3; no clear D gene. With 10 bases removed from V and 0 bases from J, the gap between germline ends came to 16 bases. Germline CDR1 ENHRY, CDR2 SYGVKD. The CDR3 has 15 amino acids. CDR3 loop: CATIETVYSGNTIYF. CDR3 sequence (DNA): TGTGCCACCATTGAGACTGTTTACTCTGGAAACACCATATATTTT.

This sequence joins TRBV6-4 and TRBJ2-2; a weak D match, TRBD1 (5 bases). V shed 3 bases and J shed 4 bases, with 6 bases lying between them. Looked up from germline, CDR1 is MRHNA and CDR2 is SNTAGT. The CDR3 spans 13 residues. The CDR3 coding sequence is TGTGCCAGCAGTGATCAGGGCACCGGGGAGCTGTTTTTT. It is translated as CASSDQGTGELFF.

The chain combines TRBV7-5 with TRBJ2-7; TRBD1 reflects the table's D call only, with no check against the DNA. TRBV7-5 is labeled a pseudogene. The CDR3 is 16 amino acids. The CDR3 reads CARSLGIRTGSYEQYF. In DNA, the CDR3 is TGTGCCAGAAGCTTGGGCATCAGGACAGGCTCCTACGAGCAGTACTTC.

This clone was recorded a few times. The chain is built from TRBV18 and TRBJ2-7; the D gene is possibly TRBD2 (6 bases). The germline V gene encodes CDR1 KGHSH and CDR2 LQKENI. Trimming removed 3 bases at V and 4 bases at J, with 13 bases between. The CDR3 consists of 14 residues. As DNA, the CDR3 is TGTGCCAGCTCACCCGGGCGGGGCCAGTACGAGCAGTACTTC. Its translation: CASSPGRGQYEQYF.

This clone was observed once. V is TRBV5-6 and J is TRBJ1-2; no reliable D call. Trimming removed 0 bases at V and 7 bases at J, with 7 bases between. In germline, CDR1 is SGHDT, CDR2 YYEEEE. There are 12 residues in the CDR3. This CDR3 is CASSLAASGYTF. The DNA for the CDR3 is TGTGCCAGCAGCTTGGCGGCTAGTGGCTACACCTTC.

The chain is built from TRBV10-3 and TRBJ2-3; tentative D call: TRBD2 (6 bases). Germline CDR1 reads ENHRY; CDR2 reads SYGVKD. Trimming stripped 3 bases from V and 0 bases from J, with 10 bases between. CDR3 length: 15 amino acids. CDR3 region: CAISDGLKSTDTQYF. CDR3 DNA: TGTGCCATCAGTGACGGACTAAAAAGCACAGATACGCAGTATTTT.

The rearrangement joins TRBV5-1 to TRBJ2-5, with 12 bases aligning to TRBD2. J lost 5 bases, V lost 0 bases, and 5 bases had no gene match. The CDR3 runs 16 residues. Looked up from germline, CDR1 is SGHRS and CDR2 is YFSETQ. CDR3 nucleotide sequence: TGCGCCAGCAGCTTGGTCCTAGCGGGAGGGGGTGAGACCCAGTACTTC. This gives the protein CASSLVLAGGGETQYF. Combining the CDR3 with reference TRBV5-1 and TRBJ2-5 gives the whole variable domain KAGVTQTPRYLIKTRGQQVTLSCSPISGHRSVSWYQQTPGQGLQFLFEYFSETQRNKGNFPGRFSGRQFSNSRSEMNVSTLELGDSALYLCASSLVLAGGGETQYFGPGTRLLVL.

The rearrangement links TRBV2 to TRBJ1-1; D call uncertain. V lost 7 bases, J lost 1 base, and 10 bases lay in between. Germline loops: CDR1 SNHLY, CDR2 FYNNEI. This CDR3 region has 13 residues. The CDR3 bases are TGTGCCAGCAATGCGGCGGCGAACACTGAAGCTTTCTTT. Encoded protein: CASNAAANTEAFF.